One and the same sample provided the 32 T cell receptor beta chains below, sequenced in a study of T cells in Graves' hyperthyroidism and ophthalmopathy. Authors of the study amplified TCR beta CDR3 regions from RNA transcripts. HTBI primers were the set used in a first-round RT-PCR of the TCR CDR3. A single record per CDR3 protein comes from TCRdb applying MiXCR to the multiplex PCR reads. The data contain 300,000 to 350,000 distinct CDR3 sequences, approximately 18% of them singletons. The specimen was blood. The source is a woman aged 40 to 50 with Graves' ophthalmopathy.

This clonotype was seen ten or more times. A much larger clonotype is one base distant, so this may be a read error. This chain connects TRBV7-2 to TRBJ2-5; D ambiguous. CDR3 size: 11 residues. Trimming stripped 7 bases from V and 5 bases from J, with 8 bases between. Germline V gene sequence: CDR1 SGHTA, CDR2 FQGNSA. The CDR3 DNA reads TGTGCCAGCACCTCCGGGGAGACCCAGTACTTC. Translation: CASTSGETQYF.

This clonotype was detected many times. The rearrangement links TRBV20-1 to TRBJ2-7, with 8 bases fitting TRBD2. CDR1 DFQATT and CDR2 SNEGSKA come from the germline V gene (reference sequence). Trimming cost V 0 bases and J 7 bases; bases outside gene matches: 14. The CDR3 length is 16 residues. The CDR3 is CSARDLGGRRFREQYF. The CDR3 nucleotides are TGCAGTGCTAGAGATTTAGGCGGGAGGAGGTTTAGGGAGCAGTACTTC.

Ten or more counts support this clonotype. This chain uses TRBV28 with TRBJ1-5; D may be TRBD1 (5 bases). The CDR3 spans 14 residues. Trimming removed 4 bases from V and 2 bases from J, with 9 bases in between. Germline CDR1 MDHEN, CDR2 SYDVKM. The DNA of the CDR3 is TGTGCCAGCAGTTCCCCGGGGGGCAATCAGCCCCAGCATTTT. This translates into CASSSPGGNQPQHF. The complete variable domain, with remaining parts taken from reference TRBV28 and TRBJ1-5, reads DVKVTQSSRYLVKRTGEKVFLECVQDMDHENMFWYRQDPGLGLRLIYFSYDVKMKEKGDIPEGYSVSREKKERFSLILESASTNQTSMYLCASSSPGGNQPQHFGDGTRLSIL.

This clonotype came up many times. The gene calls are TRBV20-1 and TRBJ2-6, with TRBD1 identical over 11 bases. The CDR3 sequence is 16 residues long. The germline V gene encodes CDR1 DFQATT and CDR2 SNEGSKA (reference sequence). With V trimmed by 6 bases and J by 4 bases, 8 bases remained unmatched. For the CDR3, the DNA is TGCAGTGCCAGGGGACAGGGGGATCAGGGGGCCAACGTCCTGACTTTC. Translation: CSARGQGDQGANVLTF.

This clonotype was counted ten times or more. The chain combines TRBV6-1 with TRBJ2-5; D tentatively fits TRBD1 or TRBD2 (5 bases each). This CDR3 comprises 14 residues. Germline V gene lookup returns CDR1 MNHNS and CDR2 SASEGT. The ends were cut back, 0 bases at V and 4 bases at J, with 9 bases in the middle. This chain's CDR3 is CASSEAGGRETQYF. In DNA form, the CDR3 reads TGTGCCAGCAGTGAAGCTGGGGGACGAGAGACCCAGTACTTC.

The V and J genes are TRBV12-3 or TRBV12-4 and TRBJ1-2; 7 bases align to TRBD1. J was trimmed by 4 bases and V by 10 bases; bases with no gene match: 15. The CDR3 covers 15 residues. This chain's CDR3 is CANSSTGAPGYGYTF. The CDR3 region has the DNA TGTGCCAACAGCAGCACAGGGGCCCCTGGCTATGGCTACACCTTC.

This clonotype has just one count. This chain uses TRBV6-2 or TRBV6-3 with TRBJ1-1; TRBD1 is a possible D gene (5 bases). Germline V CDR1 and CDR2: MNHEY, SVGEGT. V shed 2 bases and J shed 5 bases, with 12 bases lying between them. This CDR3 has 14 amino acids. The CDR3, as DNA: TGTGCCAGCAGTTACGCCGGGCAGGGAACTGAAGCTTTCTTT. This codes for CASSYAGQGTEAFF.

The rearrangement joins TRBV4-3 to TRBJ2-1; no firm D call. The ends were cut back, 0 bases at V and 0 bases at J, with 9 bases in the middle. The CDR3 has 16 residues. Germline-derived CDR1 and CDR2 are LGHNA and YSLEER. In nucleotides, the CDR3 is TGCGCCAGCAGCCAAGACGACACGAGCTCCTACAATGAGCAGTTCTTC. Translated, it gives CASSQDDTSSYNEQFF.

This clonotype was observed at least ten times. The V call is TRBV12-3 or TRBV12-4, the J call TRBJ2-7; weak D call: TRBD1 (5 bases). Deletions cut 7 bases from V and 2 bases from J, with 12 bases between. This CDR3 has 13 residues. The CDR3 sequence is CASTPRTPYEQYF. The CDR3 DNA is TGTGCCAGCACCCCCAGGACACCCTACGAGCAGTACTTC.

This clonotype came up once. Here the CDR3 reads CASSLNWEETQYF. CDR3 in DNA: TGTGCCAGCAGTTTGAATTGGGAAGAGACCCAGTACTTC. The V and J genes are TRBV6-5 and TRBJ2-5; D uncertain. Germline V CDR1 and CDR2: MNHEY, SVGAGI. The CDR3 spans 13 residues. Deletions cut 4 bases from V and 3 bases from J, with 9 bases between.

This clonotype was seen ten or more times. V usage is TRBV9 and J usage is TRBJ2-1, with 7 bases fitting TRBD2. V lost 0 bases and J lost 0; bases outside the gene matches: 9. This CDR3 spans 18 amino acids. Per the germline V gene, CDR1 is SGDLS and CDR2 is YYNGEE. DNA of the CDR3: TGTGCCAGCAGCGTAGGAGGGAGAAGCGGGACCTCCTACAATGAGCAGTTCTTC. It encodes CASSVGGRSGTSYNEQFF.

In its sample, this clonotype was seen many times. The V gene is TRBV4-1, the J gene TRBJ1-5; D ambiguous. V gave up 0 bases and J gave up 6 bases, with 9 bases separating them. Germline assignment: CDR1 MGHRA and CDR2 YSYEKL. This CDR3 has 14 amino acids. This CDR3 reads CASSQDEVAQPQHF. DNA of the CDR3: TGCGCCAGCAGCCAAGATGAGGTGGCTCAGCCCCAGCATTTT.

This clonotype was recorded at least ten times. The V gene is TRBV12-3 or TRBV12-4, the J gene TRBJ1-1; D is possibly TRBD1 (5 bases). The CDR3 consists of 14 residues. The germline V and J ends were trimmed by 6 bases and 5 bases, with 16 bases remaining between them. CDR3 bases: TGTGCCAGCAGCGCGGGGCCCCCGGGAACTGAAGCTTTCTTT. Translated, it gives CASSAGPPGTEAFF.

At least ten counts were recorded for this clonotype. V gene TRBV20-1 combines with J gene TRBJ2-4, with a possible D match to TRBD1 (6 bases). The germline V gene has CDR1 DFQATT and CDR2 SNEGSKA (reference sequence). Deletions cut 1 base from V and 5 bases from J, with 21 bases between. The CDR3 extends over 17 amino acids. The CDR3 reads CSARAPSGDPPQNIQYF. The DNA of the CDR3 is TGCAGTGCTAGAGCCCCATCAGGGGACCCTCCGCAAAACATTCAGTACTTC.

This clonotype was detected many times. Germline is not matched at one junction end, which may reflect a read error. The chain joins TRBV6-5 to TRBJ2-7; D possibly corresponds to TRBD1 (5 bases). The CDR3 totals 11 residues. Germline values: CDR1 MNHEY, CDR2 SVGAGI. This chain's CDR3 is CASGYQGEQYF. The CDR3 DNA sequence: TGTGCCAGCGGTTACCAGGGCGAGCAGTACTTC.

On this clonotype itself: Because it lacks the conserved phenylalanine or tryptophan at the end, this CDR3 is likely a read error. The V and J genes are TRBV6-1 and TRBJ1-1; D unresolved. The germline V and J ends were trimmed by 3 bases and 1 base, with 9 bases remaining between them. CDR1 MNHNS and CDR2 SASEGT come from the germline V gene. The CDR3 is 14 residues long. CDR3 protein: CASSDLVGNTEAFL. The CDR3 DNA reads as TGTGCCAGCAGTGATTTGGTGGGGAACACTGAAGCTTTCCTT.

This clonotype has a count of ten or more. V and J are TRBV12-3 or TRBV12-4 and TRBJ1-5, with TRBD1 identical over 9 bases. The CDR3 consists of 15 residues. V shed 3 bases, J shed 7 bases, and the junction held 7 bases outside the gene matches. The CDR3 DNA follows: TGTGCCAGCAGTTTCTCTGACAGGGGGGACCAGCCCCAGCATTTT. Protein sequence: CASSFSDRGDQPQHF.

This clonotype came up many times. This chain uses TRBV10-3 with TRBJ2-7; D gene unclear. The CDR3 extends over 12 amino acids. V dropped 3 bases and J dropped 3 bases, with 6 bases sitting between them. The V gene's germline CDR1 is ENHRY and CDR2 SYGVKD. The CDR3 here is CAISDRDYEQYF. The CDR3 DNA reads TGTGCCATCAGTGACAGAGACTACGAGCAGTACTTC.

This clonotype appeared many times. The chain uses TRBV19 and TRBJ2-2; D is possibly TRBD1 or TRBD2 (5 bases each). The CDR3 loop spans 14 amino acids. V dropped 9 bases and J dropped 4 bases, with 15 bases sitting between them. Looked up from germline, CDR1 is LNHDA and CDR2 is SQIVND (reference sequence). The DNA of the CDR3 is TGTGCCAGCCGACCGGGACGGTTCACCGGGGAGCTGTTTTTT. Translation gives CASRPGRFTGELFF. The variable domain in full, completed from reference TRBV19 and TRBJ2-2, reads DGGITQSPKYLFRKEGQNVTLSCEQNLNHDAMYWYRQDPGQGLRLIYYSQIVNDFQKGDIAEGYSVSREKKESFPLTVTSAQKNPTAFYLCASRPGRFTGELFFGEGSRLTVL.

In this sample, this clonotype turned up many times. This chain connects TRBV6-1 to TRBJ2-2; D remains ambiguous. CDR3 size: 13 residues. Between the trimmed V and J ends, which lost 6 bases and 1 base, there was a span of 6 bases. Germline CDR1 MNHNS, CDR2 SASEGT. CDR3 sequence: CASSAQNTGELFF. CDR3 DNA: TGTGCCAGCAGCGCCCAGAACACCGGGGAGCTGTTTTTT.

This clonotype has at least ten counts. The CDR3 spells CATSGGPYEQYF. The CDR3 region has the DNA TGTGCCACCTCCGGGGGTCCCTACGAGCAGTACTTC. The chain carries TRBV15 and TRBJ2-7; perhaps TRBD2 as D (6 bases). This CDR3 has 12 residues. Trimming shortened V by 8 bases and J by 2 bases, and 10 bases separated the two germline ends. Germline CDR1 is LNHNV and CDR2 is YYDKDF (reference sequence).

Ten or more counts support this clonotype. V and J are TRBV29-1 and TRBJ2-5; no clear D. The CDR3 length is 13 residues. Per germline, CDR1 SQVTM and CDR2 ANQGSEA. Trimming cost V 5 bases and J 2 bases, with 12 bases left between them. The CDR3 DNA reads TGCAGCGTTAACGGCGGAATACAAGAGACCCAGTACTTC. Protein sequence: CSVNGGIQETQYF. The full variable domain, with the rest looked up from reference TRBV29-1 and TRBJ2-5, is SAVISQKPSRDICQRGTSLTIQCQVDSQVTMMFWYRQQPGQSLTLIATANQGSEATYESGFVIDKFPISRPNLTFSTLTVSNMSPEDSSIYLCSVNGGIQETQYFGPGTRLLVL.

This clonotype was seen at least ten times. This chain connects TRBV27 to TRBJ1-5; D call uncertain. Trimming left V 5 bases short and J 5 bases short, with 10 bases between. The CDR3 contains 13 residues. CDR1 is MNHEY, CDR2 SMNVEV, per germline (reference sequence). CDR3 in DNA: TGTGCCAGCAGTCACGGACCCCATCAGCCCCAGCATTTT. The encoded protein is CASSHGPHQPQHF.

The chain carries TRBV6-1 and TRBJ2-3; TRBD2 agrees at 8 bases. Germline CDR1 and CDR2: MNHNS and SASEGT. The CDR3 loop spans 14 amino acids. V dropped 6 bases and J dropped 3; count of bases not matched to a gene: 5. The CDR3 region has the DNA TGTGCCAGCAGGGGAGCGGGAGAGACAGATACGCAGTATTTT. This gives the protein CASRGAGETDTQYF.

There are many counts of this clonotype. The CDR3: CASTWTGKNQPQHF. The CDR3 DNA reads TGTGCCAGCACCTGGACAGGGAAGAATCAGCCCCAGCATTTT. The chain couples TRBV28 to TRBJ1-5, with 8 nucleotides matching TRBD1. Germline-derived CDR1 and CDR2 are MDHEN and SYDVKM. V was clipped by 7 bases and J by 4 bases; unmatched bases: 6. The CDR3 totals 14 residues.

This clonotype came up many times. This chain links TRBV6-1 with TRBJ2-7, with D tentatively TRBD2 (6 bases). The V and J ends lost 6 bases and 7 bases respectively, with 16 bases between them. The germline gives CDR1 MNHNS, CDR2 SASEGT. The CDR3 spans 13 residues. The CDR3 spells CASRNPGAGEQYF. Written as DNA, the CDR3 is TGTGCCAGCAGGAACCCCGGGGCGGGGGAGCAGTACTTC.

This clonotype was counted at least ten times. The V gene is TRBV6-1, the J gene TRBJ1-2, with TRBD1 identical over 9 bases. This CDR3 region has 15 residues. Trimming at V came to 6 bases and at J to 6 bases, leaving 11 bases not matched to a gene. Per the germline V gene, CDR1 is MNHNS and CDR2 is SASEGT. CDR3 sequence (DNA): TGTGCCAGCAGGAAATCCGGGACAGGGCAGGATGGCTACACCTTC. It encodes CASRKSGTGQDGYTF.

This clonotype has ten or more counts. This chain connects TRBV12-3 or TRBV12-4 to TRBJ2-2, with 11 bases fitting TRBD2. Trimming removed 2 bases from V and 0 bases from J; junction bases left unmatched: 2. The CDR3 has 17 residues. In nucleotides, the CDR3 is TGTGCCAGCAGTTTAAAACTAGCGGGGGCGAACACCGGGGAGCTGTTTTTT. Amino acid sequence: CASSLKLAGANTGELFF.

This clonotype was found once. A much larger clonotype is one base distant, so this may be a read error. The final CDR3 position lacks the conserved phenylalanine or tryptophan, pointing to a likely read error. The CDR3 DNA reads as TGCAGTGCTAGTTCCGCTTCGTTGTCCTACGAGCAGTACTCC. It encodes CSASSASLSYEQYS. This chain links TRBV20-1 with TRBJ2-7, with D unclear. CDR1 is DFQATT, CDR2 SNEGSKA, per germline (reference sequence). Trimming took 3 bases from V and 1 from J, leaving 13 bases between them. The CDR3 length is 14 residues.

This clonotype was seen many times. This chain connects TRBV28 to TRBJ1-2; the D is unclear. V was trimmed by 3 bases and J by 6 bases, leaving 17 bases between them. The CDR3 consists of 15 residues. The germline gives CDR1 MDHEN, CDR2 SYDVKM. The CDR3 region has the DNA TGTGCCAGCAGTTTGATTCGGCTGGGCCGGGATGGCTACACCTTC. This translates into CASSLIRLGRDGYTF.

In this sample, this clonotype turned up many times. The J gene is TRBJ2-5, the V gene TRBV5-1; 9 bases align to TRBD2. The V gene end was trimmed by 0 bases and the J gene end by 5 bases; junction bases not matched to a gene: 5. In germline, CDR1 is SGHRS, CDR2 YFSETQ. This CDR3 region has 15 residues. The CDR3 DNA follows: TGCGCCAGCAGCTTGGGAGCGGGAGGAGAGGAGACCCAGTACTTC. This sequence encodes CASSLGAGGEETQYF.

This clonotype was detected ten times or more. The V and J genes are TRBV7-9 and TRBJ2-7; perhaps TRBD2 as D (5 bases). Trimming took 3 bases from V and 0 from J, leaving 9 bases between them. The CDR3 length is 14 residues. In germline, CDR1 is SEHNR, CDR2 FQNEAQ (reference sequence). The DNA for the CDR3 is TGTGCCAGCAGCTTGCACCGGGACTCCTACGAGCAGTACTTC. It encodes CASSLHRDSYEQYF. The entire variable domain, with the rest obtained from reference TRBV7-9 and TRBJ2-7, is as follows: DTGVSQNPRHKITKRGQNVTFRCDPISEHNRLYWYRQTLGQGPEFLTYFQNEAQLEKSRLLSDRFSAERPKGSFSTLEIQRTEQGDSAMYLCASSLHRDSYEQYFGPGTRLTVT.